This T cell receptor (beta chain) was identified in a study of cytomegalovirus exposure and HLA in healthy donors. The CDR3 has 15 residues. The germline V gene encodes CDR1 SEHNR and CDR2 FQNEAQ (reference sequence). With V trimmed by 5 bases and J by 4 bases, 8 bases remained unmatched. Details on this clone: Its cognate antigen is unknown.

It was with 60 Vbeta and 13 Jbeta primers that the PCR ran. Some clones are missing from TCRdb's copy, which holds only in-frame ones; the method was immunoSEQ multiplex PCR. The repertoire holds under 200,000 clones, with around 80% as singletons. Study-level findings and limits: Beyond CMV serostatus, there was no information to go on about immune exposure.

The TCR originated in a woman aged 40 to 50 in good health and CMV-seronegative. The sequenced sample was PBMCs. The chain couples TRBV7-9 to TRBJ2-5, with TRBD2 identical over 9 bases. As DNA, the CDR3 is TGTGCCAGCAGCCCCGGCGGGGGGGCTCTAGAGACCCAGTACTTC. This translates into CASSPGGGALETQYF.